Detailed here is one TCR beta chain. The CDR3 loop spans 17 amino acids. Germline lookup yields CDR1 SGHAT and CDR2 FQNNGV. V dropped 0 bases and J dropped 7; count of bases not matched to a gene: 9. Here immunoSEQ multiplex PCR was the method, and the copy in TCRdb shows in-frame clones only, minus some. The sample lists some 400,000 clones; roughly 94% were seen once. The entry originates in a study of shared T cell receptors in the human thymus. Sequenced sample: thymocytes. This sequence was found in a human donor. The chain employs TRBV11-2 and TRBJ2-1; 10 nucleotides line up with TRBD2. CDR3 protein: CASSLDQGASGGNEQFF. CDR3 nucleotides: TGTGCCAGCAGCTTAGATCAGGGGGCTAGCGGGGGAAATGAGCAGTTCTTC.